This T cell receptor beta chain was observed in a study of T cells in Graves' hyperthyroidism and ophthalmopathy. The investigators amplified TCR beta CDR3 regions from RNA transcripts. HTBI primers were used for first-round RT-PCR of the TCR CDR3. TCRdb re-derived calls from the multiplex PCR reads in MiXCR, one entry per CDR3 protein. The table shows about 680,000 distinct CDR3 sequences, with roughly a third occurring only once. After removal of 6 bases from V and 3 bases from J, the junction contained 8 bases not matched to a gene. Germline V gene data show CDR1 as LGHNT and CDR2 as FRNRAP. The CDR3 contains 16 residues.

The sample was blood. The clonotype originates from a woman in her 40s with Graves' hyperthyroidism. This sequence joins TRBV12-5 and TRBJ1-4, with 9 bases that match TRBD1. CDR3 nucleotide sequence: TGTGCTAGTGGGGGGACAGGGCTCGCTGCTAATGAAAAACTGTTTTTT. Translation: CASGGTGLAANEKLFF. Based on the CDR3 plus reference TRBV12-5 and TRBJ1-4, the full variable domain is DARVTQTPRHKVTEMGQEVTMRCQPILGHNTVFWYRQTMMQGLELLAYFRNRAPLDDSGMPKDRFSAEMPDATLATLKIQPSEPRDSAVYFCASGGTGLAANEKLFFGSGTQLSVL.